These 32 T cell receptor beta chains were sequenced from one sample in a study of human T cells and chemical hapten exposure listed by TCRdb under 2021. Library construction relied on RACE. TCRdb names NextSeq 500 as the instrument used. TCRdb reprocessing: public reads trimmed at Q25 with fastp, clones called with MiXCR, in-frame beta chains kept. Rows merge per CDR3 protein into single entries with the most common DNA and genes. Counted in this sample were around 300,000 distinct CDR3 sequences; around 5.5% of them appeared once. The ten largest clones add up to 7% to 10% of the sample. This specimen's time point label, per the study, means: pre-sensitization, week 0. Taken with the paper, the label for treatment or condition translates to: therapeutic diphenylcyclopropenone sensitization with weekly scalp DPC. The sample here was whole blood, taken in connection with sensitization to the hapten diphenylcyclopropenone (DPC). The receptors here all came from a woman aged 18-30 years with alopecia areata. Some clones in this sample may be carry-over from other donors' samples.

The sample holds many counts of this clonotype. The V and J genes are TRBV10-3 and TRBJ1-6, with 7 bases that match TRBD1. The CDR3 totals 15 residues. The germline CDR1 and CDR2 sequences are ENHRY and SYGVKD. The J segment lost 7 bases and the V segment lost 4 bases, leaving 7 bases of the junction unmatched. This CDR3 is CAISARQGENSPLHF. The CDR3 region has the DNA TGTGCCATCAGTGCCCGACAGGGTGAAAATTCACCCCTCCACTTT.

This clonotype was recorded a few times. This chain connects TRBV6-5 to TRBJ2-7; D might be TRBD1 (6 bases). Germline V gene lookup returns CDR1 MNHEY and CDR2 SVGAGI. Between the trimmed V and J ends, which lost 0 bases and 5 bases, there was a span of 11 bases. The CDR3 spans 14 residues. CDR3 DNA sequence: TGTGCCAGCAGTTACTCAAGGGCAGGGGACGAGCAGTACTTC. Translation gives CASSYSRAGDEQYF.

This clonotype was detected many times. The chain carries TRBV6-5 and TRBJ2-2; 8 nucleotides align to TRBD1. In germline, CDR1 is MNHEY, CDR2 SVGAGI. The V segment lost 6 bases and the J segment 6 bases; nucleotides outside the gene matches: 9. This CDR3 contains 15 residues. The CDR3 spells CASRIGQGESGELFF. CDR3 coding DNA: TGTGCCAGCAGGATAGGACAGGGAGAATCCGGGGAGCTGTTTTTT.

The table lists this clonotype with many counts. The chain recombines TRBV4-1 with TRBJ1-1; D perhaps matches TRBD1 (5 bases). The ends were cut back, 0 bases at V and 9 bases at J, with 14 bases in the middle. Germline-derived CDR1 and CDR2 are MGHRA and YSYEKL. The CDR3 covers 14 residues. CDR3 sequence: CASSQDGGTEKAFF. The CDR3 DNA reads TGCGCCAGCAGCCAAGATGGCGGGACGGAGAAAGCTTTCTTT.

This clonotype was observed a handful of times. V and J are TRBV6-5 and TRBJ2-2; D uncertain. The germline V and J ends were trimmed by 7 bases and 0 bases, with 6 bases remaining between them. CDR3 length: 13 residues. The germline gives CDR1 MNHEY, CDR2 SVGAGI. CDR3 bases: TGTGCCAGCACCGGCTCGAACACCGGGGAGCTGTTTTTT. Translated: CASTGSNTGELFF.

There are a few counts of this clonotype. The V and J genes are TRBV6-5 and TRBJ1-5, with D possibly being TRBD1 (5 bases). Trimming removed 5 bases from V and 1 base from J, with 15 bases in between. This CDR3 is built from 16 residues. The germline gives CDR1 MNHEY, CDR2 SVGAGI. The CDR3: CASSRTGGASNQPQHF. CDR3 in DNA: TGTGCCAGCAGTCGCACTGGGGGAGCGAGCAATCAGCCCCAGCATTTT.

CDR3 sequence (DNA): TGTGCCAGCAGTCCCCCGGCGGGGGGACGAGAGACCCAGTACTTC. Translation gives CASSPPAGGRETQYF. This chain uses TRBV6-5 with TRBJ2-5, with 8 nucleotides matching TRBD2. V shed 5 bases and J 4 bases; nucleotides not matched to a gene: 9. This CDR3 contains 15 residues. Germline lookup yields CDR1 MNHEY and CDR2 SVGAGI.

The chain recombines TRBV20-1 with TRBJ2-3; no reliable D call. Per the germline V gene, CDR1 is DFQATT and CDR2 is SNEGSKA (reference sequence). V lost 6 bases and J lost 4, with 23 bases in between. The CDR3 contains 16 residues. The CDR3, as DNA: TGCAGTGCCGCGGACGGCTCCGGATCCTTCGCAGATACGCAGTATTTT. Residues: CSAADGSGSFADTQYF.

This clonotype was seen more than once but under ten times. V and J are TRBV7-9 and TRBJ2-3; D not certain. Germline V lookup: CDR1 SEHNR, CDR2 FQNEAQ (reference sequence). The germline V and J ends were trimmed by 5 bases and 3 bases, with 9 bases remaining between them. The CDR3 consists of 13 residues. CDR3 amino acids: CASSPSETDTQYF. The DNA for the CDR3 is TGTGCCAGCAGCCCCTCCGAAACAGATACGCAGTATTTT.

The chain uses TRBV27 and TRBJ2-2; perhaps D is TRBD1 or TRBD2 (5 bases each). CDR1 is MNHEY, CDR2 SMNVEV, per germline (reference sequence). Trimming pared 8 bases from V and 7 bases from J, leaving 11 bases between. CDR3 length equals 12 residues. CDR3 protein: CASQSGGGELFF. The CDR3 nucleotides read TGTGCCAGCCAATCTGGGGGCGGGGAGCTGTTTTTT.

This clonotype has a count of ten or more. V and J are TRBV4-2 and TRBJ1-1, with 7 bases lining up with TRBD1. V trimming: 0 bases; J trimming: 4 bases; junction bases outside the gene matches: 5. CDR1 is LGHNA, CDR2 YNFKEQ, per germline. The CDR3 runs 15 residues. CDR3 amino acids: CASSQETGMGTEAFF. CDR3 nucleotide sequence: TGTGCCAGCAGCCAAGAGACAGGGATGGGCACTGAAGCTTTCTTT.

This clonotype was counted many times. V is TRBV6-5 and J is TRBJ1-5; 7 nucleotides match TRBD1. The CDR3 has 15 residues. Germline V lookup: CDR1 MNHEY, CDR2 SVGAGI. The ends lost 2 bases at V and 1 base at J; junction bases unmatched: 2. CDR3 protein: CASSYQGGSNQPQHF. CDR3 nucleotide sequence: TGTGCCAGCAGTTACCAGGGGGGAAGCAATCAGCCCCAGCATTTT.

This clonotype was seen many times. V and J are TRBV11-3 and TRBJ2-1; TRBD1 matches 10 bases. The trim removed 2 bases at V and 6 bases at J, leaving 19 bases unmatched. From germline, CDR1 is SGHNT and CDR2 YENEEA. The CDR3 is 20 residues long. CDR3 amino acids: CASSLRRPQTGTGDVNEQFF. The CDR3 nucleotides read TGTGCCAGCAGCTTACGTAGGCCTCAGACCGGGACAGGGGATGTCAATGAGCAGTTCTTC.

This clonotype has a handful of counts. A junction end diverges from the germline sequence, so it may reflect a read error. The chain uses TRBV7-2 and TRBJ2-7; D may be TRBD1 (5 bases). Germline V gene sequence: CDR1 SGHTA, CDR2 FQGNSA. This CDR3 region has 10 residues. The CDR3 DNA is TGTGCCAGCAGCTCCCGGATCAGGGACTTC. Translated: CASSSRIRDF.

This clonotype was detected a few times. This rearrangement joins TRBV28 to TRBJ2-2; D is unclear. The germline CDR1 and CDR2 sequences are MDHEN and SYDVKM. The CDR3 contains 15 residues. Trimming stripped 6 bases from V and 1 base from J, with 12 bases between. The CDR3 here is CASSPSGRNTGELFF. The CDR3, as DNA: TGTGCCAGCAGCCCTTCTGGGCGGAACACCGGGGAGCTGTTTTTT.

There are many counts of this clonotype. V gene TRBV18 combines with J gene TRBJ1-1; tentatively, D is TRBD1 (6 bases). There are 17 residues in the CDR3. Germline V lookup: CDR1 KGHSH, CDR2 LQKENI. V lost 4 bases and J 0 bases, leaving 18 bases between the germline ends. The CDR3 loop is CASSLMQADRMNTEAFF. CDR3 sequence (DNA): TGTGCCAGCTCACTTATGCAAGCTGACAGGATGAACACTGAAGCTTTCTTT. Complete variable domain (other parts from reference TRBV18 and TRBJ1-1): NAGVMQNPRHLVRRRGQEARLRCSPMKGHSHVYWYRQLPEEGLKFMVYLQKENIIDESGMPKERFSAEFPKEGPSILRIQQVVRGDSAAYFCASSLMQADRMNTEAFFGQGTRLTVV.

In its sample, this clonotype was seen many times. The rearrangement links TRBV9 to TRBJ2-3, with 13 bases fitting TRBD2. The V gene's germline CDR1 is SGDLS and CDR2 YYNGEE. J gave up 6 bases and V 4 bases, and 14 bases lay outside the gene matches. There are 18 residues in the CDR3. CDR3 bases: TGTGCCAGCAGCACCGGGACTAGCGGGGTCGTATTTCGGGATACGCAGTATTTT. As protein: CASSTGTSGVVFRDTQYF.

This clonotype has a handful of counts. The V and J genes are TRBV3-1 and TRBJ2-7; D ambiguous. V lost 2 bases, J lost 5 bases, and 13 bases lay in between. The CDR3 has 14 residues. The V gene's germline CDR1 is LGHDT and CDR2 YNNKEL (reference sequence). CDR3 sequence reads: CASSQRRSFHEQYF. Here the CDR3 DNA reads TGTGCCAGCAGCCAAAGGCGTTCGTTCCACGAGCAGTACTTC.

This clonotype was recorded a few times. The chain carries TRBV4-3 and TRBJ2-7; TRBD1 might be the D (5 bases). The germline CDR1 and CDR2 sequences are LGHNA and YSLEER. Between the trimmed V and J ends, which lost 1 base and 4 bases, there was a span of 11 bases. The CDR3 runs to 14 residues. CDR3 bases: TGCGCCAGCAGCCAAGCAGGGTCCCGGTACGAGCAGTACTTC. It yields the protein CASSQAGSRYEQYF.

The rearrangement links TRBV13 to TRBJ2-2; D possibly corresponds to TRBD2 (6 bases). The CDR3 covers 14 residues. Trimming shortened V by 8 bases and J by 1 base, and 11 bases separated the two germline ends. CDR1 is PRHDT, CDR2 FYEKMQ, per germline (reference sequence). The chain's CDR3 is CASGRGRNTGELFF. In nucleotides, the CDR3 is TGTGCCAGCGGGCGGGGCCGGAACACCGGGGAGCTGTTTTTT.

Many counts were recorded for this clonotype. CDR3 coding DNA: TGTGCCAGCAGCTTAACTTACCATAACACTGAAGCTTTCTTT. Protein: CASSLTYHNTEAFF. The genes are TRBV7-3 and TRBJ1-1; no firm D call. Germline V gene sequence: CDR1 SGHTA, CDR2 FQGTGA. Trimming removed 0 bases at V and 2 bases at J, with 7 bases between. This CDR3 has 14 amino acids.

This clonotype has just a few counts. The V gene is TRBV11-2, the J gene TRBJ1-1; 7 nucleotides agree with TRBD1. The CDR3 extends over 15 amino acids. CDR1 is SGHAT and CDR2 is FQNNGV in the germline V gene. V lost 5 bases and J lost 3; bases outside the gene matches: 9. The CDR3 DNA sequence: TGTGCCAGCAGCCTTACAGGGGTTGGGGACACTGAAGCTTTCTTT. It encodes CASSLTGVGDTEAFF.

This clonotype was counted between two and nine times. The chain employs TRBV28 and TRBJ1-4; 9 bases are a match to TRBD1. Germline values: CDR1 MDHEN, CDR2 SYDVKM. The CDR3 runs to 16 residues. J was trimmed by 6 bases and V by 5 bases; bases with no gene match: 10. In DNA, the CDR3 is TGTGCCAGCAGTCCTCCCGACAGGGGGATTGATGAAAAACTGTTTTTT. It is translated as CASSPPDRGIDEKLFF.

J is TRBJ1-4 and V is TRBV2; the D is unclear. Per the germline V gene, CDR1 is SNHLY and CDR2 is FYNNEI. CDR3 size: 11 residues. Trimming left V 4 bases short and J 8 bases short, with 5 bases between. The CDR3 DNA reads TGTGCCAGCAGTGTGGAGGAAAAACTGTTTTTT. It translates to CASSVEEKLFF.

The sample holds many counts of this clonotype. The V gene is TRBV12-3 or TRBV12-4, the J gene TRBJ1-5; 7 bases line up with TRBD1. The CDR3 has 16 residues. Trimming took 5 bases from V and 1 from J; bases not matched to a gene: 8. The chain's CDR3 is CASSGAGTVSNQPQHF. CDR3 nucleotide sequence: TGTGCCAGCAGTGGCGCTGGGACAGTCAGCAATCAGCCCCAGCATTTT.

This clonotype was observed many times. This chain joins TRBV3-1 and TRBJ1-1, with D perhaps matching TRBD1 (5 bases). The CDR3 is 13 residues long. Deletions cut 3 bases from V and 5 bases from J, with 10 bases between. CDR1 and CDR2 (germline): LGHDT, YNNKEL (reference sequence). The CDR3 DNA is TGTGCCAGCAGCCAGCGGGGCGGTACTGAAGCTTTCTTT. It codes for CASSQRGGTEAFF.

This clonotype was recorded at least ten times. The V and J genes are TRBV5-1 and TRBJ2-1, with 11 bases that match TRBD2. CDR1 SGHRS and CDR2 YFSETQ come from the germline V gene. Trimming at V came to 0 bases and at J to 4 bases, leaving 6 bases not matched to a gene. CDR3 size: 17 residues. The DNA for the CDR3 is TGCGCCAGCAGCTTGGATCTAGCGGGGGGTCTTTACAATGAGCAGTTCTTC. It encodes CASSLDLAGGLYNEQFF.

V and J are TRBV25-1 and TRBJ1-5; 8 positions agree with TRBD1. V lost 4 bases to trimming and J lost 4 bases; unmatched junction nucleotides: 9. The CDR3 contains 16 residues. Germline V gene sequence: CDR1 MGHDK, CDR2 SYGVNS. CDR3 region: CASSGTPDRENQPQHF. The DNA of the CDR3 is TGTGCCAGCAGTGGTACCCCGGACAGGGAAAATCAGCCCCAGCATTTT.

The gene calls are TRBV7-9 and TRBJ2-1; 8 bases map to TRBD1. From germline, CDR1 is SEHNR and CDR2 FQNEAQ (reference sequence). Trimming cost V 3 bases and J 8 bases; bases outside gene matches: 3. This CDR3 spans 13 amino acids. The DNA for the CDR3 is TGTGCCAGCAGCTTCGCAGGGGGCTATGAGCAGTTCTTC. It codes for CASSFAGGYEQFF.

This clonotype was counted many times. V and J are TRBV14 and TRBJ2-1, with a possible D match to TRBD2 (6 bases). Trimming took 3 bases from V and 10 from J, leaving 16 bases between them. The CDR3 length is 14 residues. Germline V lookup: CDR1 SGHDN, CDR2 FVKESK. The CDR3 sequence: CASSHLDVRGEQFF. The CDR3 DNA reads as TGTGCCAGCAGCCACTTGGACGTCCGGGGGGAGCAGTTCTTC. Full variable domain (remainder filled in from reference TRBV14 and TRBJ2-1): EAGVTQFPSHSVIEKGQTVTLRCDPISGHDNLYWYRRVMGKEIKFLLHFVKESKQDESGMPNNRFLAERTGGTYSTLKVQPAELEDSGVYFCASSHLDVRGEQFFGPGTRLTVL.

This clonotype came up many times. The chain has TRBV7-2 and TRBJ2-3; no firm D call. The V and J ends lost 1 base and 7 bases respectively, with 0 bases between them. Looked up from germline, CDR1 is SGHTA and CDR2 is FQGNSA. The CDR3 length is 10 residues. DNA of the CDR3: TGTGCCAGCAGCTTAGATACGCAGTATTTT. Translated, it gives CASSLDTQYF.

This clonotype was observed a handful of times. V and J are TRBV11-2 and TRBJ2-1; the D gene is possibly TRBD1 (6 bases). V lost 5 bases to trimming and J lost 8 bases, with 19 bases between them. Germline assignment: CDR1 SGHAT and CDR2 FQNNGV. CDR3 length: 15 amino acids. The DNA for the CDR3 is TGTGCCAGCAGCCTAACGCTCTGGGGGCTGGATGAGCAGTTCTTC. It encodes CASSLTLWGLDEQFF.